Presented here are 13 T cell receptor beta chains from one specimen sequenced in a study of blood T cell repertoires in COVID-19. Assay used: immunoSEQ multiplex PCR; TCRdb lists only in-frame clones, some missing. The data contain 8,000 or so clones, 70% to 90% of them singletons. The specimen was peripheral blood. The receptors originated from a woman in her forties or fifties with active or convalescent COVID-19.

In its sample, this clone was seen a few times. The gene calls are TRBV19 and TRBJ2-6, with 11 positions matching TRBD1. This CDR3 has 16 residues. The germline gives CDR1 LNHDA, CDR2 SQIVND (reference sequence). With V trimmed by 7 bases and J by 4 bases, 6 bases remained unmatched. The CDR3 coding sequence is TGTGCCAGTAACGGACAGGGGGCGAGAGGGGCCAACGTCCTGACTTTC. It translates to CASNGQGARGANVLTF.

This chain connects TRBV27 to TRBJ2-7; 10 bases are a match to TRBD2. The V gene end was trimmed by 3 bases and the J gene end by 0 bases; junction bases not matched to a gene: 8. Germline CDR1 is MNHEY and CDR2 is SMNVEV (reference sequence). CDR3 length: 17 amino acids. CDR3 in amino acids: CASSFQSGRALSYEQYF. The CDR3 nucleotides read TGTGCCAGCAGTTTCCAAAGCGGGAGGGCCCTCTCCTACGAGCAGTACTTC.

The chain has TRBV2 and TRBJ1-6, with D possibly TRBD1 on 6 matching bases. V was clipped by 9 bases and J by 3 bases, with 12 bases between them. The CDR3 loop spans 14 amino acids. Germline values: CDR1 SNHLY, CDR2 FYNNEI. The CDR3 sequence: CASRNRVYNSPLHF. Here the CDR3 DNA reads TGTGCCAGTAGAAACAGGGTCTATAATTCACCCCTCCACTTT.

The CDR3: CASSLLPPGFPREQYF. The CDR3 region has the DNA TGTGCCAGCAGTTTACTCCCCCCGGGATTCCCGAGAGAGCAGTACTTC. The genes are TRBV28 and TRBJ2-7; D possibly corresponds to TRBD2 (5 bases). CDR1 is MDHEN, CDR2 SYDVKM, per germline. The CDR3 is 16 amino acids. The V end lost 2 bases, the J end lost 7 bases, and 21 bases lay between the germline ends.

J is TRBJ2-5 and V is TRBV6-2 or TRBV6-3; 7 positions match TRBD2. Per the germline V gene, CDR1 is MNHEY and CDR2 is SVGEGT. This CDR3 has 15 amino acids. V dropped 6 bases and J dropped 3; count of bases not matched to a gene: 10. DNA of the CDR3: TGTGCCAGCAGCCCACTACTGGCGGGAGAAGAGACCCAGTACTTC. It codes for CASSPLLAGEETQYF.

This clone was picked up a small number of times. V usage is TRBV7-6 and J usage is TRBJ2-1; D is perhaps TRBD2 (6 bases). Germline lookup yields CDR1 SGHVS and CDR2 FNYEAQ. V was trimmed by 5 bases and J by 0 bases, leaving 11 bases between them. The CDR3 length is 15 residues. As DNA, the CDR3 is TGTGCCAGCAGCCAGGCGGGGAACTCCTACAATGAGCAGTTCTTC. It codes for CASSQAGNSYNEQFF.

This chain connects TRBV7-8 to TRBJ2-7, with D possibly being TRBD1 (6 bases). Germline loops: CDR1 SGHVS, CDR2 FQNEAQ. The CDR3 extends over 16 amino acids. Trimming removed 6 bases at V and 3 bases at J, with 21 bases between. CDR3 sequence (DNA): TGTGCCAGCAGTTTCACGGCCACAGGGCTGGGCTACGAGCAGTACTTC. It specifies CASSFTATGLGYEQYF.

The chain recombines TRBV6-6 with TRBJ2-7; 7 positions agree with TRBD2. This CDR3 is built from 14 residues. J lost 5 bases, V lost 5 bases, and 9 bases had no gene match. Germline assignment: CDR1 MNHNY and CDR2 SVGAGI (reference sequence). CDR3 amino acids: CASSRVLALDEQYF. DNA for the CDR3: TGTGCCAGCAGTAGAGTACTAGCGTTGGACGAGCAGTACTTC.

The chain uses TRBV5-1 and TRBJ2-3, with TRBD2 as a possible D gene (5 bases). This CDR3 spans 15 amino acids. Germline V CDR1 and CDR2: SGHRS, YFSETQ. V was shortened by 4 bases and J by 0 bases, with 12 bases between the two germline ends. The CDR3 is CASSPGIFSTDTQYF. In nucleotides, the CDR3 is TGCGCCAGCAGCCCCGGGATTTTCAGCACAGATACGCAGTATTTT.

The chain has TRBV6-2 or TRBV6-3 and TRBJ2-5; TRBD2 matches 10 bases. The germline V gene has CDR1 MNHEY and CDR2 SVGEGT. The CDR3 has 14 residues. V shed 5 bases and J 4 bases; nucleotides not matched to a gene: 4. The CDR3 DNA reads as TGTGCCAGCAGTCGAGCGGGAGGGGCAGAGACCCAGTACTTC. As protein: CASSRAGGAETQYF.

The rearrangement joins TRBV18 to TRBJ2-7, with D possibly matching TRBD1 (5 bases). Germline values: CDR1 KGHSH, CDR2 LQKENI. This CDR3 is 14 amino acids long. Deletions cut 5 bases from V and 6 bases from J, with 17 bases between. The CDR3 is CASSSRGNGVEQYF. CDR3 sequence (DNA): TGTGCCAGCTCATCAAGGGGCAATGGGGTCGAGCAGTACTTC.

The chain recombines TRBV3-1 (or the pseudogene TRBV3-2) with TRBJ2-1; D remains ambiguous. Germline assignment: CDR1 LGHDT and CDR2 YNNKEL (reference sequence). The CDR3 sequence is 13 residues long. V was trimmed by 1 base and J by 7 bases, leaving 8 bases between them. In DNA form, the CDR3 reads TGTGCCAGCAGCCAAGCCCAGAAGAATGAGCAGTTCTTC. Its translation is CASSQAQKNEQFF.

The chain uses TRBV7-9 and TRBJ2-2, with TRBD2 matching 7 bases. Germline lookup yields CDR1 SEHNR and CDR2 FQNEAQ (reference sequence). J gave up 6 bases and V 3 bases, and 1 base lay outside the gene matches. This CDR3 has 13 amino acids. The CDR3 reads CASSFTSAGELFF. Written as DNA, the CDR3 is TGTGCCAGCAGCTTTACTAGCGCCGGGGAGCTGTTTTTT. The variable domain in full, completed from reference TRBV7-9 and TRBJ2-2, reads DTGVSQNPRHKITKRGQNVTFRCDPISEHNRLYWYRQTLGQGPEFLTYFQNEAQLEKSRLLSDRFSAERPKGSFSTLEIQRTEQGDSAMYLCASSFTSAGELFFGEGSRLTVL.